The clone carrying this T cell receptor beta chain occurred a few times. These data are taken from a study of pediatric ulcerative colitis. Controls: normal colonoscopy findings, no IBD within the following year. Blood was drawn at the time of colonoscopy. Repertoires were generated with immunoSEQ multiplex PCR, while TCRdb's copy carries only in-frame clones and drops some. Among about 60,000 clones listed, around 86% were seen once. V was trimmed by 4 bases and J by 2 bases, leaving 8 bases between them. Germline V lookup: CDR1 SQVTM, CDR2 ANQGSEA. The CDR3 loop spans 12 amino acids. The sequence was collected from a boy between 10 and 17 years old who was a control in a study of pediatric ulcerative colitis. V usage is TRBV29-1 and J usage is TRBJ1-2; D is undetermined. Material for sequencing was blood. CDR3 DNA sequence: TGCAGCGTTGGGCAGACCAACTATGGCTACACCTTC. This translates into CSVGQTNYGYTF.